Each of the 6 T cell receptor beta chains below was sequenced from the same sample in a study of control samples from healthy donors and cancer patients. Clones were read by immunoSEQ multiplex PCR, and TCRdb kept only the in-frame ones, dropping some. The sample includes tens of thousands of clones, around 93% seen only once; the top ten take approximately 3%. Sequenced sample: blood. These receptors all stem from a woman aged 25 to 45 in good health.

V is TRBV28 and J is TRBJ1-2; the D is unclear. Germline V CDR1 and CDR2: MDHEN, SYDVKM. V shed 10 bases and J shed 4 bases, with 16 bases lying between them. This CDR3 has 13 amino acids. CDR3 nucleotide sequence: TGTGCCACTGCCGTTCGGAACCTCTATGGCTACACCTTC. Translated: CATAVRNLYGYTF.

The chain employs TRBV19 and TRBJ1-2, with D uncertain. CDR1 is LNHDA and CDR2 is SQIVND in the germline V gene (reference sequence). The CDR3 covers 15 residues. V was shortened by 5 bases and J by 1 base, with 14 bases between the two germline ends. The CDR3: CASSVGILINYGYTF. CDR3 bases: TGTGCCAGTAGTGTAGGGATACTGATTAACTATGGCTACACCTTC.

Note on this clone: In the same sample, other DNA sequences code for this CDR3. The chain combines TRBV5-1 with TRBJ1-5; TRBD1 matches 7 bases. CDR3 size: 15 residues. With V trimmed by 4 bases and J by 3 bases, 7 bases remained unmatched. CDR1 is SGHRS, CDR2 YFSETQ, per germline. The CDR3 nucleotides read TGCGCCAGCAGCCAATCAGGGGGGGACAATCAGCCCCAGCATTTT. Encoded protein: CASSQSGGDNQPQHF.

This rearrangement joins TRBV4-1 to TRBJ2-4; a weak D match, TRBD1 (6 bases). The CDR3 is 20 residues long. Trimming cost V 0 bases and J 0 bases, with 21 bases left between them. Germline V gene data show CDR1 as MGHRA and CDR2 as YSYEKL. CDR3 sequence reads: CASSQEPRPLGALAKNIQYF. CDR3 nucleotides: TGCGCCAGCAGCCAAGAACCTCGGCCCTTGGGGGCACTAGCCAAAAACATTCAGTACTTC.

This chain links TRBV24-1 with TRBJ1-2; 8 bases agree with TRBD1. The V segment lost 2 bases and the J segment 7 bases; nucleotides outside the gene matches: 5. From germline, CDR1 is KGHDR and CDR2 SFDVKD. The CDR3 runs 14 residues. The CDR3 sequence: CATSDSQGAVGYTF. Written as DNA, the CDR3 is TGTGCCACCAGTGATTCCCAGGGGGCGGTTGGCTACACCTTC.

The chain is built from TRBV9 and TRBJ2-7; 11 bases are a match to TRBD1. The length of the CDR3 is 14 residues. The germline V gene encodes CDR1 SGDLS and CDR2 YYNGEE. The V segment lost 6 bases and the J segment 6 bases; nucleotides outside the gene matches: 8. Written as DNA, the CDR3 is TGTGCCAGCACCCGGACAGGGGGCGCGTTCGAGCAGTACTTC. Encoded protein: CASTRTGGAFEQYF.